A selection of T cell receptor beta chains follows, all from one sample in a study of vaccination and CD4 T cells after COVID-19. No antigen has been assigned to these receptors. MiXCR, applied by TCRdb to the PCR reads, yields one record per CDR3 protein. Here the sample spans tens of thousands of distinct CDR3 sequences, roughly 44% being singletons. Sample: CD4+ T cells from blood, cultured in vitro, taken before SARS-CoV-2 vaccination. All receptors come from a human donor who received a COVID-19 vaccine. Both conserved end residues are part of each CDR3. Fields, in order: CDR3 protein, CDR3 DNA, J gene, V gene, clone size, D gene. D genes are given only for firm matches. Size is omitted from some rows. Given values are once, few, many or a class for expanded clones.

CATNLGNQPQHF TGTGCCACTAACCTTGGGAATCAGCCCCAGCATTTT TRBJ1-5 TRBV19 few .
CSASRGHFSTDTQYF TGCAGTGCTAGTAGGGGACACTTTAGCACAGATACGCAGTATTTT TRBJ2-3 TRBV20-1 . .
CAIRSPGEAGTDTQYF TGTGCCATCAGAAGCCCAGGGGAAGCGGGCACAGATACGCAGTATTTT TRBJ2-3 TRBV10-3 . .
CASRLAGGFYEQYF TGTGCCAGCAGGCTGGCGGGGGGTTTCTACGAGCAGTACTTC TRBJ2-7 TRBV2 . TRBD2
CSARREKGGYSNQPQHF TGCAGTGCTAGAAGAGAAAAGGGGGGGTATAGCAATCAGCCCCAGCATTTT TRBJ1-5 TRBV20-1 . .
CASSARGYGNTIYF TGTGCCAGCAGCGCAAGGGGTTACGGAAACACCATATATTTT TRBJ1-3 TRBV7-2 few .
CSARTPGGEQYF TGCAGTGCTAGAACGCCTGGGGGCGAGCAGTACTTC TRBJ2-7 TRBV20-1 few .
CASSEGQGYGNEQFF TGTGCCAGCAGTGAAGGACAGGGGTACGGGAATGAGCAGTTCTTC TRBJ2-1 TRBV2 . TRBD1
CASSLWGTGTGIPGNEQYF TGCGCCAGCAGCTTGTGGGGCACGGGGACAGGTATTCCCGGAAACGAGCAGTACTTC TRBJ2-7 TRBV5-1 . TRBD1
CATSTDSNQPQHF TGTGCCACCAGTACAGATTCCAATCAGCCCCAGCATTTT TRBJ1-5 TRBV15 . .
CASSLDDSRVTLHF TGTGCCAGCAGCTTAGATGACAGTCGGGTCACCCTCCACTTT TRBJ1-6 TRBV7-8 few .
CATGETRMGTDTQYF TGTGCCACCGGGGAGACTAGAATGGGGACAGATACGCAGTATTTT TRBJ2-3 TRBV24-1 few .
CASSYSMGQGVHTEAFF TGTGCCAGCAGTTACTCGATGGGGCAGGGGGTCCACACTGAAGCTTTCTTT TRBJ1-1 TRBV6-5 few TRBD1
CSARQSGGIDTQYF TGCAGTGCTAGGCAGTCAGGGGGAATAGATACGCAGTATTTT TRBJ2-3 TRBV20-1 . TRBD1
CASTPINTGLGTDTQYF TGTGCCAGCACTCCGATAAACACAGGGCTCGGCACAGATACGCAGTATTTT TRBJ2-3 TRBV25-1 few .
CASSRIPNRDQETQYF TGTGCCAGCAGTCGCATACCGAACAGGGATCAGGAGACCCAGTACTTC TRBJ2-5 TRBV6-2/TRBV6-3 few .